This T cell receptor beta chain is from a study of blood T cell repertoires in COVID-19. Study as a whole: Both acute and convalescent COVID-19 samples were obtained from the United States, Italy and Spain. T cells, B-cell-depleted T cells, or PBMCs provided the cDNA or gDNA that served as material.

Under the authors' procedure: By means of reference gene primer amplification, nucleated cell counts were estimated. Data came from immunoSEQ multiplex PCR; TCRdb stores just in-frame clones and leaves some out. Clone size and V and J calls were adopted from that table, with D and trimming inferred from the DNA. Of 250,000 or so clones listed, 80% to 90% are singletons. Trimming at V came to 7 bases and at J to 3 bases, leaving 6 bases not matched to a gene. CDR1 is LGHDT and CDR2 is YNNKEL in the germline V gene (reference sequence). CDR3 size: 14 residues. V usage is TRBV3-1 (or the pseudogene TRBV3-2) and J usage is TRBJ2-3, with 8 bases lining up with TRBD2. Source material: peripheral blood. The TCR comes from a young man with active or convalescent COVID-19. This CDR3 is CASKLAGGTDTQYF. CDR3 DNA sequence: TGTGCCAGCAAGCTAGCGGGCGGGACAGATACGCAGTATTTT.